A selection of T cell receptor beta chains follows, all from one sample in a study of CD8 T cells in ankylosing spondylitis. TCRdb reanalysed the 5' RACE reads using MiXCR and keeps one entry per CDR3 protein. In the table there are under 200,000 distinct CDR3 sequences, 11% of which are singletons. Sequenced material: blood, either unsorted or a sorted T cell fraction (not recorded which). These receptors were collected from a male donor with ankylosing spondylitis or in good health (not recorded which). The CDR3 runs from the conserved cysteine through the conserved F or W. Each record gives: J gene, clone size, D gene, V gene, CDR3 length, CDR3 protein. D genes are given only for firm matches. Some rows have no size entry. The others give once, few or many, or a class for an expanded clone.

>TRBJ2-3|many|.|TRBV15|13
CATSPLSTDTQYF
>TRBJ2-3|many|TRBD2|TRBV20-1|15
CSARDPAGGADTQYF
>TRBJ2-7|many|TRBD1|TRBV25-1|12
CARGGQGILYYF
>TRBJ1-1|many|TRBD1|TRBV6-4|14
CASSAGGRSTEAFF
>TRBJ2-1|many|TRBD1|TRBV5-8|16
CASRTPGTGSYNEQFF
>TRBJ2-2|many|.|TRBV5-1|14
CASSLVQNTGELFF
>TRBJ2-5|few|TRBD1|TRBV7-8|16
CASDKRRGQGQETQYF
>TRBJ2-7|many|.|TRBV4-3|13
CASSSNLRYEQYF
>TRBJ2-5|many|TRBD1|TRBV12-3/TRBV12-4|16
CASSSGTGVIRETQYF
>TRBJ1-2|many|.|TRBV5-5|13
CASIPGQNYGYTF
>TRBJ2-3|many|TRBD2|TRBV12-3/TRBV12-4|14
CASSSSGRADTQYF
>TRBJ1-1|many|.|TRBV10-3|12
CAIREGGTEAFF
>TRBJ2-1|few|TRBD2|TRBV4-2|17
CASSQAASGSIHNEQFF
>TRBJ2-7|.|.|TRBV11-2|14
CASSLDPSSYEQYF
>TRBJ1-1|.|TRBD1|TRBV7-6|13
CASSLVRDSEAFF
>TRBJ2-3|many|.|TRBV5-6|12
CASSLVTDTQYF
>TRBJ2-7|many|.|TRBV5-1|18
CASSQRDIGDPRAYEQYF
>TRBJ2-5|many|.|TRBV14|15
CASSQTMDSQETQYF
>TRBJ2-1|many|.|TRBV4-2|14
CASSQDAGISEQFF
>TRBJ2-4|.|.|TRBV7-2|11
CASSLRDLQYF
>TRBJ2-7|.|.|TRBV20-1|18
CCVPDWLVSRKSWTMQYF
>TRBJ1-6|many|.|TRBV12-3/TRBV12-4|14
CASSLQERGSPLHF
>TRBJ2-4|few|.|TRBV20-1|14
CSARDGRGGNIQYF
>TRBJ2-3|many|.|TRBV7-9|12
CASSHPTDTQYF
>TRBJ2-7|.|TRBD1|TRBV13|16
CASSKSSLTGIYEQYF
>TRBJ2-3|.|TRBD2|TRBV28|16
CASSPVAGASTDTQYF
>TRBJ2-7|many|TRBD1|TRBV12-3/TRBV12-4|13
CASSQQGAHEQYF
>TRBJ2-7|many|.|TRBV24-1|14
CAALRKSSSYEQYF
>TRBJ2-3|few|.|TRBV20-1|12
CSAQLSTDTQYF
>TRBJ1-1|many|TRBD1|TRBV12-3/TRBV12-4|14
CASSPGQGSTEAFF
>TRBJ2-1|few|.|TRBV5-1|13
CASSLRSYNEQFF
>TRBJ2-3|many|TRBD2|TRBV5-1|17
CASSLGVAGGNTDTQYF
>TRBJ2-5|.|.|TRBV7-8|15
CASSLARAGQETQYF
>TRBJ1-2|many|.|TRBV12-3/TRBV12-4|11
CASSQGSGYTF
>TRBJ2-2|many|.|TRBV10-3|15
CAIRGGTVNTGELFF
>TRBJ2-7|few|TRBD2|TRBV7-2|16
CASSSGLADLSYEQYF
>TRBJ2-3|many|.|TRBV6-1|13
CASSDRQTDTQYF
>TRBJ2-3|many|.|TRBV6-1|16
CASSPRVWQRTDTQYF
>TRBJ2-5|many|TRBD2|TRBV18|12
CASQRGGETQYF
>TRBJ1-1|.|.|TRBV29-1|14
CSVRTAYMNTEAFF
>TRBJ2-3|many|TRBD2|TRBV20-1|15
CSAREAAGGTNTQYF
>TRBJ1-1|many|.|TRBV7-8|13
CASRLRSNTEAFF
>TRBJ2-3|many|.|TRBV28|11
CASSQGWTQYF
>TRBJ1-2|many|.|TRBV20-1|18
CSATVYRQGRGSNYGYTF
>TRBJ2-1|many|.|TRBV12-3/TRBV12-4|13
CASRPDRNNEQFF
>TRBJ2-7|many|TRBD2|TRBV12-3/TRBV12-4|13
CASSFGGAYEQYF
>TRBJ2-3|few|TRBD2|TRBV23-1|21
CASSQLMGQATSGGPTDTQYF
>TRBJ2-7|few|.|TRBV27|17
CASTKLLQVTSPDEQYF
>TRBJ2-3|few|TRBD1|TRBV6-5|15
CASSYGTGGSNTQYF
>TRBJ1-5|many|.|TRBV10-3|12
CAISEGDQPQHF
>TRBJ2-1|few|TRBD1|TRBV5-1|14
CASSLGTGYNEQFF
>TRBJ1-4|many|.|TRBV3-1|14
CASSQLGPGEKLFF
>TRBJ1-5|many|.|TRBV15|14
CATSGPQEFQPQHF
>TRBJ2-4|many|TRBD2|TRBV12-3/TRBV12-4|14
CASSLSGGLLQQYF
>TRBJ2-1|many|.|TRBV7-8|13
CASSLTGNNEQFF
>TRBJ2-3|many|.|TRBV5-1|14
CASSLEPGTDTQYF
>TRBJ2-1|many|.|TRBV12-3/TRBV12-4|11
CASTSDNEQFF
>TRBJ2-1|many|.|TRBV7-8|12
CASSPVLNEQFF
>TRBJ1-1|many|TRBD1|TRBV5-1|18
CASSPEDRGLRGNTEAFF